Listed here are 17 T cell receptor beta chains from one sample, sequenced in a study of T cells in Graves' hyperthyroidism and ophthalmopathy. RNA transcripts were the template for amplifying TCR beta CDR3 regions. The primer set for the first-round RT-PCR of the TCR CDR3 was HTBI. From the multiplex PCR reads, TCRdb called clonotypes with MiXCR, one entry per CDR3 protein. Of hundreds of thousands of distinct CDR3 sequences in the sample, 17% are singletons; the top ten hold roughly 15%. Sequenced input: blood. Receptor source: a young woman with Graves' ophthalmopathy.

This clonotype occurred many times. The rearrangement joins TRBV27 to TRBJ2-7; TRBD1 matches 9 bases. V was pared by 6 bases and J by 4 bases, with 10 bases of the junction left unmatched. CDR3 length equals 15 residues. Looked up from germline, CDR1 is MNHEY and CDR2 is SMNVEV (reference sequence). CDR3 coding DNA: TGTGCCAGCAGACCCACCGGGACAGGGCAATACGAGCAGTACTTC. Translating it yields CASRPTGTGQYEQYF.

The CDR3 sequence: CASSQFGQGGGYEQYF. The DNA of the CDR3 is TGTGCCAGCAGCCAATTTGGTCAGGGAGGGGGATACGAGCAGTACTTC. V and J are TRBV14 and TRBJ2-7, with D possibly TRBD2 on 7 matching bases. CDR3 length equals 16 residues. Germline loops: CDR1 SGHDN, CDR2 FVKESK. V shed 2 bases and J shed 4 bases, with 18 bases lying between them. The whole variable domain, filled in from reference TRBV14 and TRBJ2-7, reads EAGVTQFPSHSVIEKGQTVTLRCDPISGHDNLYWYRRVMGKEIKFLLHFVKESKQDESGMPNNRFLAERTGGTYSTLKVQPAELEDSGVYFCASSQFGQGGGYEQYFGPGTRLTVT.

This clonotype was seen ten or more times. This chain joins TRBV7-2 and TRBJ2-5, with D tentatively TRBD1 or TRBD2 (5 bases each). The CDR3 spans 14 residues. V was trimmed by 3 bases and J by 0 bases, leaving 8 bases between them. CDR1 and CDR2 from the germline V gene are SGHTA and FQGNSA. CDR3 amino acids: CASSLGPNQETQYF. The CDR3 DNA follows: TGTGCCAGCAGCTTGGGACCGAACCAAGAGACCCAGTACTTC.

This clonotype was observed many times. The J gene is TRBJ1-1, the V gene TRBV12-3 or TRBV12-4, with a weak D call TRBD1 (5 bases). The CDR3 spans 15 residues. The V end lost 3 bases, the J end lost 0 bases, and 11 bases lay between the germline ends. CDR3: CASSFWGGVNTEAFF. The CDR3 DNA follows: TGTGCCAGCAGTTTTTGGGGGGGGGTGAACACTGAAGCTTTCTTT.

This clonotype was found many times. This chain joins TRBV28 and TRBJ2-3; 12 nucleotides align to TRBD2. Germline CDR1 is MDHEN and CDR2 is SYDVKM. The CDR3 sequence is 17 residues long. Losses at the gene ends were 4 bases for V and 5 bases for J; bases not matched to a gene: 10. For the CDR3, the DNA is TGTGCCAGCAGTTCCCCTTTTCGGACTAGCGGGGAAGATACGCAGTATTTT. Amino acid sequence: CASSSPFRTSGEDTQYF.

This clonotype was seen at least ten times. This chain's CDR3 is CASSLSRGPNYGYTF. The DNA for the CDR3 is TGTGCCAGCAGCCTTAGTAGAGGGCCTAACTATGGCTACACCTTC. The chain joins TRBV11-2 to TRBJ1-2; D gene unclear. Trimming pared 5 bases from V and 0 bases from J, leaving 13 bases between. Germline V gives CDR1 SGHAT, CDR2 FQNNGV. The CDR3 totals 15 residues.

V usage is TRBV5-4 and J usage is TRBJ2-1, with unresolved D. The CDR3 length is 15 residues. Germline V lookup: CDR1 SGHNT, CDR2 YYREEE (reference sequence). V dropped 0 bases and J dropped 2 bases, with 9 bases sitting between them. CDR3 DNA: TGTGCCAGCAGCTTGGATCTAGTTACCTACAATGAGCAGTTCTTC. Amino acids: CASSLDLVTYNEQFF. The whole variable domain, filled in from reference TRBV5-4 and TRBJ2-1, reads ETGVTQSPTHLIKTRGQQVTLRCSSQSGHNTVSWYQQALGQGPQFIFQYYREEENGRGNFPPRFSGLQFPNYSSELNVNALELDDSALYLCASSLDLVTYNEQFFGPGTRLTVL.

In this sample, this clonotype turned up a few times. This sequence joins TRBV2 and TRBJ2-3; 10 bases agree with TRBD2. The CDR3 extends over 15 amino acids. CDR1 and CDR2 (germline): SNHLY, FYNNEI. Trimming removed 2 bases from V and 5 bases from J; junction bases left unmatched: 4. CDR3 amino acids: CASSELAGAGDTQYF. The CDR3 nucleotides read TGTGCCAGCAGTGAACTAGCGGGGGCGGGAGATACGCAGTATTTT.

This clonotype was observed many times. V and J are TRBV28 and TRBJ1-1; tentative D call: TRBD1 (6 bases). The V and J ends lost 2 bases and 5 bases respectively, with 15 bases between them. The CDR3 covers 15 residues. CDR1 and CDR2 (germline): MDHEN, SYDVKM. CDR3 sequence: CASSLDGGASTEAFF. The CDR3 DNA reads as TGTGCCAGCAGTTTAGACGGGGGCGCGAGTACTGAAGCTTTCTTT.

This clonotype has ten or more counts. The chain is built from TRBV6-5 and TRBJ2-7; 8 nucleotides line up with TRBD1. The CDR3 has 15 amino acids. The J segment lost 4 bases and the V segment lost 2 bases, leaving 7 bases of the junction unmatched. Germline CDR1 reads MNHEY; CDR2 reads SVGAGI. The CDR3 DNA reads TGTGCCAGCAGTTACGGGGACAGGTTGGGGTACGAGCAGTACTTC. Protein product: CASSYGDRLGYEQYF.

This clonotype was observed at least ten times. The chain couples TRBV28 to TRBJ2-3; 10 bases match TRBD1. The CDR3 totals 16 residues. Germline loops: CDR1 MDHEN, CDR2 SYDVKM. Losses at the gene ends were 2 bases for V and 1 base for J; bases not matched to a gene: 3. The CDR3 DNA sequence: TGTGCCAGCAGTTTAACCGGGACAGGGGGCACAGATACGCAGTATTTT. Translation gives CASSLTGTGGTDTQYF.

This chain joins TRBV11-2 and TRBJ1-2; D gene uncertain. V lost 0 bases and J 5 bases, leaving 7 bases between the germline ends. This CDR3 comprises 13 residues. The germline V gene encodes CDR1 SGHAT and CDR2 FQNNGV. CDR3 loop: CASSLDRFYGYTF. In DNA, the CDR3 is TGTGCCAGCAGCTTAGACAGATTTTATGGCTACACCTTC. The full variable domain, completed using reference TRBV11-2 and TRBJ1-2, is EAGVAQSPRYKIIEKRQSVAFWCNPISGHATLYWYQQILGQGPKLLIQFQNNGVVDDSQLPKDRFSAERLKGVDSTLKIQPAKLEDSAVYLCASSLDRFYGYTFGSGTRLTVV.

The J gene is TRBJ2-1, the V gene TRBV5-1; D remains unclear. Germline CDR1 and CDR2: SGHRS and YFSETQ. The V end lost 0 bases, the J end lost 6 bases, and 16 bases lay between the germline ends. The CDR3 is made up of 16 amino acids. Written as DNA, the CDR3 is TGCGCCAGCAGCTTGGGAGGCCTGAGCGTCGTCAATGAGCAGTTCTTC. Translating gives CASSLGGLSVVNEQFF.

There are a few counts of this clonotype. The chain joins TRBV6-2 or TRBV6-3 to TRBJ1-3; D uncertain. V lost 0 bases, J lost 0 bases, and 12 bases lay in between. CDR3 length equals 17 residues. Germline CDR1 reads MNHEY; CDR2 reads SVGEGT. CDR3 coding DNA: TGTGCCAGCAGTTACTCTTTGGACGGATACTCTGGAAACACCATATATTTT. It yields the protein CASSYSLDGYSGNTIYF.

There are a few counts of this clonotype. V and J are TRBV20-1 and TRBJ1-4, with 9 bases fitting TRBD1. V dropped 5 bases and J dropped 7; count of bases not matched to a gene: 11. The CDR3 covers 15 residues. CDR1 and CDR2 from the germline V gene are DFQATT and SNEGSKA (reference sequence). CDR3 DNA sequence: TGCAGTGCTGGGTCATACAGGGGGCGTCTTGAAAAACTGTTTTTT. Protein product: CSAGSYRGRLEKLFF.

The V call is TRBV12-3 or TRBV12-4, the J call TRBJ1-3; no firm D call. CDR3 length: 15 amino acids. V lost 8 bases and J lost 1, with 15 bases in between. In DNA, the CDR3 is TGTGCCAGCCGGAAACGAGGTGAATCTGGAAACACCATATATTTT. This sequence encodes CASRKRGESGNTIYF.

This sequence joins TRBV7-3 and TRBJ2-7; 11 nucleotides agree with TRBD2. The CDR3 consists of 17 residues. The ends lost 0 bases at V and 7 bases at J; junction bases unmatched: 11. Germline values: CDR1 SGHTA, CDR2 FQGTGA. The CDR3 nucleotides are TGTGCCAGCAGCTTAACGATCCCTAGCGGGGGGAAGGATGAGCAGTACTTC. Its translation: CASSLTIPSGGKDEQYF.